A single T cell receptor (beta chain) is shown here with its context. Its cognate antigen is unknown. This record belongs to a study of cytomegalovirus exposure and HLA in healthy donors. Study-level points and caveats: Altogether, 164 TCR beta chains were recorded as cytomegalovirus-associated.

Use of 60 Vbeta and 13 Jbeta primers characterized the PCR. Method: immunoSEQ multiplex PCR; TCRdb's copy keeps in-frame clones and lacks some. The sample records under 200,000 clones, about three quarters being singletons. The receptor was isolated from a middle-aged woman in good health and CMV-seropositive. The sample consisted of PBMCs.

The CDR3 here is CASSLRQGIDEQYF. CDR3 DNA: TGTGCCAGCAGTTTAAGGCAGGGGATCGACGAGCAGTACTTC. This chain links TRBV28 with TRBJ2-7; the D gene is possibly TRBD1 (6 bases). The CDR3 runs 14 residues. The ends were cut back, 2 bases at V and 5 bases at J, with 13 bases in the middle. CDR1 and CDR2 (germline): MDHEN, SYDVKM. The complete variable domain, with remaining parts taken from reference TRBV28 and TRBJ2-7, reads DVKVTQSSRYLVKRTGEKVFLECVQDMDHENMFWYRQDPGLGLRLIYFSYDVKMKEKGDIPEGYSVSREKKERFSLILESASTNQTSMYLCASSLRQGIDEQYFGPGTRLTVT.